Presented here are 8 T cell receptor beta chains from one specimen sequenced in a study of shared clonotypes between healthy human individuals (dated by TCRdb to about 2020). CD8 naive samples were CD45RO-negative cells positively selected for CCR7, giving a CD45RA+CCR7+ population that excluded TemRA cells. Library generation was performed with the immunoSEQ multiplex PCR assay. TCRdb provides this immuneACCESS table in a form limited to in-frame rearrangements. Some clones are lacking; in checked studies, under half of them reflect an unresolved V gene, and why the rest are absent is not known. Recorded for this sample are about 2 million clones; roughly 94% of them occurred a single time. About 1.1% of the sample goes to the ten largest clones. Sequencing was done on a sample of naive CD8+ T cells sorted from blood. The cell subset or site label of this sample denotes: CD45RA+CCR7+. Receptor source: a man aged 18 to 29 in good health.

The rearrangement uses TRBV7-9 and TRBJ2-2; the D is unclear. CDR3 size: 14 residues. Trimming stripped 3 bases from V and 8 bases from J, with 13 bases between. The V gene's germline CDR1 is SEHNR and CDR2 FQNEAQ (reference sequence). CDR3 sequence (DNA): TGTGCCAGCAGCTTTGTGACAATCCCTGGGGAGCTGTTTTTT. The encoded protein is CASSFVTIPGELFF.

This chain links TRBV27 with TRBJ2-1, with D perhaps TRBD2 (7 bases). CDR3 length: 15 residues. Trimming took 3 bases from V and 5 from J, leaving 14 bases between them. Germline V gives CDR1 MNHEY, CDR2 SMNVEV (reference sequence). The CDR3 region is CASSFGRGPNNEQFF. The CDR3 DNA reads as TGTGCCAGCAGTTTTGGGCGGGGGCCCAACAATGAGCAGTTCTTC.

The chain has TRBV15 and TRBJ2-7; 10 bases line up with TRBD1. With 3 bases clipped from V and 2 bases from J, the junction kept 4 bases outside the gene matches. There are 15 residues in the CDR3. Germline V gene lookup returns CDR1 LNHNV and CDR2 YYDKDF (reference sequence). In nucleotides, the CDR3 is TGTGCCACCAGCAGTACCGGGACAGGGGCCTACGAGCAGTACTTC. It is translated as CATSSTGTGAYEQYF.

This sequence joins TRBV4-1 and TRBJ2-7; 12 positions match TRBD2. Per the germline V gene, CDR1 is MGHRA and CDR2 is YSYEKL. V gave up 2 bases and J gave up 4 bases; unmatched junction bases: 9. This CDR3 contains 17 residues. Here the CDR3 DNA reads TGCGCCAGCAGCCAATACCCGGGACTAGCGGGCCCTTACGAGCAGTACTTC. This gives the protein CASSQYPGLAGPYEQYF.

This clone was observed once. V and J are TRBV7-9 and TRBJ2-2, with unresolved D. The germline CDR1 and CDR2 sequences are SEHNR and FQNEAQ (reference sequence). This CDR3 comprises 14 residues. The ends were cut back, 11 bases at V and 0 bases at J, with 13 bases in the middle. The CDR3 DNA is TGTGCCTACTATGTAAGGCCGAACACCGGGGAGCTGTTTTTT. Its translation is CAYYVRPNTGELFF.

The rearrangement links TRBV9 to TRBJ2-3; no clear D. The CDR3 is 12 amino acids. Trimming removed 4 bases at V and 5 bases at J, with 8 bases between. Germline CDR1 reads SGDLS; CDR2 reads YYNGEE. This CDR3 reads CASSLPKDTQYF. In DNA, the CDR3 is TGTGCCAGCAGCCTCCCTAAAGATACGCAGTATTTT.

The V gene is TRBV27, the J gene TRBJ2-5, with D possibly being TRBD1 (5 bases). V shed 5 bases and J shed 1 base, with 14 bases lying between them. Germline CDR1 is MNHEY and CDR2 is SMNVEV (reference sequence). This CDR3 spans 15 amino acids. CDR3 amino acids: CASSQGFLSQETQYF. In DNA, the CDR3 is TGTGCCAGCAGTCAGGGCTTTTTGTCCCAAGAGACCCAGTACTTC.

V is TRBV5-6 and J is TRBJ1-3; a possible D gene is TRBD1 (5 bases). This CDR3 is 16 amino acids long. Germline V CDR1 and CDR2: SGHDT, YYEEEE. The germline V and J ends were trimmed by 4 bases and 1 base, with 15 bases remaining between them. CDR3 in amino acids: CASSLASEGSGNTIYF. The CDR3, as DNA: TGTGCCAGCAGCCTGGCTTCGGAGGGGTCTGGAAACACCATATATTTT.